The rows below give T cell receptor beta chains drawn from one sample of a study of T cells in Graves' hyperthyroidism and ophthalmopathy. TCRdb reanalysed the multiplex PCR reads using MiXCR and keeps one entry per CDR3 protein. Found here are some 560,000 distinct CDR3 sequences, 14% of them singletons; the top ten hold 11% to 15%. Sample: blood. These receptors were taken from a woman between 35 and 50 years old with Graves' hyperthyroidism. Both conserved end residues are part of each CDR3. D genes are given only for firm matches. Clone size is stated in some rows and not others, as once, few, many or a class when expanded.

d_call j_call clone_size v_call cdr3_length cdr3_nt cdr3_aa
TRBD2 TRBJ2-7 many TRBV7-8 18 TGTGCCAGCAGCCCCCGGTTTGCGACGACTAGCGGGACCTACGAGCAGTACTTC CASSPRFATTSGTYEQYF
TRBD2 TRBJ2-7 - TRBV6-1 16 TGTGCCAGCAGTGAAGCGTTGGGACTAGCCTTCTACGAGCAGTACTTC CASSEALGLAFYEQYF
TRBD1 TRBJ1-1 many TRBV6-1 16 TGTGCCAGCAGGGACCGACCTTGGGGACAGGGTACTGAAGCTTTCTTT CASRDRPWGQGTEAFF
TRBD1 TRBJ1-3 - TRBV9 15 TGTGCCAGCAGCGAGGGGACAGCTTCTGGAAACACCATATATTTT CASSEGTASGNTIYF
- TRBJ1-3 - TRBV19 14 TGTGCCAGTAGTCTCCGGACGGATCCCAACACCATATATTTT CASSLRTDPNTIYF
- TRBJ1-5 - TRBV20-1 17 TGCAGTGCTAGCGCGCAGGGCGAAACTTATAGCAATCAGCCCCAGCATTTT CSASAQGETYSNQPQHF
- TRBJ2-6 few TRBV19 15 TGTGCCAGTAGGTTGGCGTTCTCTGGGGCCAACGTCCTGACTTTC CASRLAFSGANVLTF
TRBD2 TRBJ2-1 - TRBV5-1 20 TGCGCCAGCAGCTTGGCACCCGGGACTAGCGGAGGAAGCTCCTACAATGAGCAGTTCTTC CASSLAPGTSGGSSYNEQFF
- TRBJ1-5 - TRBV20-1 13 TGCAGTGCTAGAGTCCCGGACACGTGGCCCCAGCATTTT CSARVPDTWPQHF
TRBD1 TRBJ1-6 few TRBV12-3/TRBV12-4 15 TGTGCCAGCCACGGGGTCGGGACAGATAATTCACCCCTCCACTTT CASHGVGTDNSPLHF
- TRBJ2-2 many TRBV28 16 TGTGCCAACTCTTTCGTTTGTGCTAGTTACACCGGGGAGCTGTTTTTT CANSFVCASYTGELFF
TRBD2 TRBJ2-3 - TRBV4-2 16 TGTGCCAGCAGCCAAGAAGCGGGAGCTAGCACAGATACGCAGTATTTT CASSQEAGASTDTQYF
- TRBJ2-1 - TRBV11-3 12 TGTGCCAGCAGCTTGGAGGGACCTCCGGAGTTCTTC CASSLEGPPEFF
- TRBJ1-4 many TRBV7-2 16 TGTGCCAGCAGCTTAGGGTGGACAGCAACTAATGAAAAACTGTTTTTT CASSLGWTATNEKLFF
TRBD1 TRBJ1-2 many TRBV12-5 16 TGTGCTAGTGGTTTGGTACGGGACAGGACTAGCTATGGCTACACCTTC CASGLVRDRTSYGYTF
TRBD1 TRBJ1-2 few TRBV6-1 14 TGTGTCAGCAGTCCAGGGGGCGCGGACTATGGCTACACCTTC CVSSPGGADYGYTF
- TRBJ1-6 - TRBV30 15 TGTGCCTGGAGTGTAGCCCAGGGTAGACGTTCACCCCTCCACTTT CAWSVAQGRRSPLHF
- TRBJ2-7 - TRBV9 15 TGTGCCAGCAGCGTAGGCAGCGTCCTTGGGAATGAGCAGTACTTC CASSVGSVLGNEQYF
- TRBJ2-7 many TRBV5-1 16 TGCGCCAGCAGCTTGGCCACCGACGCTCAGGCCTACGAGCAGTACTTC CASSLATDAQAYEQYF
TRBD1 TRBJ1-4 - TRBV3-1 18 TGTGCCAGCAGCCAAGCCGGAACCGGGACAGGGGGCGATGAAAAACTGTTTTTT CASSQAGTGTGGDEKLFF
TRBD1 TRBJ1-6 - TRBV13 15 TGTGCCAGCACCCAATCTACAGGGGGCGGTTCACCCCTCCACTTT CASTQSTGGGSPLHF
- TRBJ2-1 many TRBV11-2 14 TGTGCCAGCAGCCCGCCCCCTTCCTACAATGAGCAGTTCTTC CASSPPPSYNEQFF
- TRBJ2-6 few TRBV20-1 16 TGCAGTGCAGCCCCTACAGGGTTCACTGGGGCCAACGTCCTGACTTTC CSAAPTGFTGANVLTF
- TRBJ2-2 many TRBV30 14 TGTGCCTGGAGTGTACGGTTAGACACCGAGGAGCTGTTTTTT CAWSVRLDTEELFF
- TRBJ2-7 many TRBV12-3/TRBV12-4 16 TGTGCCAGCAAACCGATAACACAGGTTACCTCCTACGAGCAGTACTTC CASKPITQVTSYEQYF
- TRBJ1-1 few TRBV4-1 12 TGCGCCAGCAGCCAAGATCGGACGGGAGCTTTCTTT CASSQDRTGAFF
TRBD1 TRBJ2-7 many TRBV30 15 TGTGCCTGGAGTGATATAGGGACAGGGGGATACGAGCAGTACTTC CAWSDIGTGGYEQYF
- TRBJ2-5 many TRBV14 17 TGTGCCAGCAGCCAAGATCCAGCCACGAAGTACCAAGAGACCCAGTACTTC CASSQDPATKYQETQYF
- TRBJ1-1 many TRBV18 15 TGTGCCAGCTCACCTCGGGGCGGCCCCCGGGCTGAAGCTTTCTTT CASSPRGGPRAEAFF
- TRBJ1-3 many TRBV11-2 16 TGTGCCAGCAGCTTAGTTTGGGGACCGGCTGGAAACACCATATATTTT CASSLVWGPAGNTIYF
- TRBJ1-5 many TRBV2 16 TGTGCCAGCAGGGAGGGTTCAGGGGTGAGCAATCAGCCCCAGCATTTT CASREGSGVSNQPQHF
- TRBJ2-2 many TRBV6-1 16 TGTGCCAGCAAATTAGAAGGGAACTCGAACACCGGGGAGCTGTTTTTT CASKLEGNSNTGELFF
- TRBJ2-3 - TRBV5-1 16 TGCGCCAGCAGCTTGGGGTTCGGCACAATTTCAGATACGCAGTATTTT CASSLGFGTISDTQYF
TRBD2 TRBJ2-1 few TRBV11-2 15 TGTGCCAGCAGCCCTAATAGCGGGACGCACAATGAGCAGTTCTTC CASSPNSGTHNEQFF
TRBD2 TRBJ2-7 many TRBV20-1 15 TGCAGTGCTACCTACCCGACTAGCGGCTTCTACGAGCAGTACTTC CSATYPTSGFYEQYF
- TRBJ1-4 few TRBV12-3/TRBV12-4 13 TGTGCCAGCAGTTTTAGGGGTAATGAAAAACTGTTTTTT CASSFRGNEKLFF
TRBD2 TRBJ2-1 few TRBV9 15 TGTGCCAGCAGCGTAGCGGTTAGCGGGGGTATTGAGCAGTTCTTC CASSVAVSGGIEQFF
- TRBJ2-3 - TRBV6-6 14 TGTGCCAGCAGTTACTCACCCTTGACAGATACGCAGTATTTT CASSYSPLTDTQYF
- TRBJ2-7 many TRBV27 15 TGTGCCAGCAGTTATTTAGGACAGACCTCTTACGAGCAGTACTTC CASSYLGQTSYEQYF
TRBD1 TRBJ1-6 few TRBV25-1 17 TGTGCCAGCAGTCCAGGACAGGGCCAACCTATAAGGTCACCCCTCCACTTT CASSPGQGQPIRSPLHF
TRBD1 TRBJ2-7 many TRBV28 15 TGTGCCAGCAGTAGCCGGGACAGGGGTTTGTACGAGCAGTACTTC CASSSRDRGLYEQYF
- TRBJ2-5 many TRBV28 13 TGTGCCAGCAGTTTCAGACTACCACCGGACCAGTACTTC CASSFRLPPDQYF
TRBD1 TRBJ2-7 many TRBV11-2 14 TGTGCCAGCAGCTTAACTGACAGGGGCTACGAGCAGTACTTC CASSLTDRGYEQYF
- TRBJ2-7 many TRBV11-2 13 TGTGCCAGCAGCGCAATACTAGGGTACGAGCAGTACTTC CASSAILGYEQYF
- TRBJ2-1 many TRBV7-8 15 TGTGCCAGCAGCTTACCCGGGAGAGGTTACAATGAGCAGTTCTTC CASSLPGRGYNEQFF
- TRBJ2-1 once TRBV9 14 TGTGCCAGCAGCGTAGACGTAGGGCGGGATGAGCAGTTCTTC CASSVDVGRDEQFF
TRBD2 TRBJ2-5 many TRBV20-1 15 TGCAGTGCTAAACCCGTTAGCGGGAGGTTGGAGACCCAGTACTTC CSAKPVSGRLETQYF
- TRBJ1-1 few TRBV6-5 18 TGTGCCAGCAGTTCACTAATAGGGGTTACAGGATTGAACACTGAAGCTTTCTTT CASSSLIGVTGLNTEAFF
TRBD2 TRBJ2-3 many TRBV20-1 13 TGCAGTGCTTTTAGCGGGGGTACAGATACGCAGTATTTT CSAFSGGTDTQYF
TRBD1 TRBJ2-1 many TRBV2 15 TGTGCCAGCAAGAGGGACAGGGGGAGCTACAATGAGCAGTTCTTC CASKRDRGSYNEQFF
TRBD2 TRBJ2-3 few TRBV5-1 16 TGCGCCAGCGGACCAATAGCGGGAGCAAGCACAGATACGCAGTATTTT CASGPIAGASTDTQYF
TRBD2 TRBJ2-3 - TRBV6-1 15 TGTGCCAGCAGTGAAGTTGGGGGGGGGGGGGATACGCAGTATTTT CASSEVGGGGDTQYF
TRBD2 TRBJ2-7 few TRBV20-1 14 TGCAGTGCTAGAGATCCACGCGGGAGCTACGAGCAGTACTTC CSARDPRGSYEQYF
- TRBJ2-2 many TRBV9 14 TGTGCCAGCAGCCCTGGAACAGGGCCCGGGGAGCTGTTTTTT CASSPGTGPGELFF
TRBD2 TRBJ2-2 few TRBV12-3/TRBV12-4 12 TGTGCCAGCAGATCTTGGGGCGGGGGGGTGTTTTTT CASRSWGGGVFF
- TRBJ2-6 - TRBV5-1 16 TGCGCCAGCAGCTTGGGACATCCTACTGGGGCCAACGTCCTGACTTTC CASSLGHPTGANVLTF
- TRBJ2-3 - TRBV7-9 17 TGTGCCAGCAGCTTTTCAGGGACGCCTCCTGGAGATGATACGCAGTATTTT CASSFSGTPPGDDTQYF
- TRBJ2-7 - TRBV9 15 TGTGCCAGCGGCGTAGACAAAGGGGGAGCGGGCGAGCAGTACTTC CASGVDKGGAGEQYF